The rows below give T cell receptor beta chains drawn from one sample of a study of blood T cell repertoires in COVID-19. Repertoires were generated with immunoSEQ multiplex PCR, while TCRdb's copy carries only in-frame clones and drops some. The sample consists of under 200,000 clones, roughly 78% of them appearing once. Sequenced input: PBMCs or T cells enriched from blood (not recorded which). The receptors shown here come from a woman in her 70s in a cohort exposed to, infected with or recovered from COVID-19 (not recorded which). The CDR3 runs from the conserved cysteine through the conserved F or W. A D gene is named only where the DNA matches it firmly. A clone size is listed for some rows: how often the clone was seen (once, few, many), or a class if it is expanded.

d_call: TRBD1
v_call: TRBV7-9
j_call: TRBJ2-7
clone_size: NA
cdr3_aa: CASRRLTGAEQYF
cdr3_nt: TGTGCCAGCAGACGACTGACAGGGGCCGAGCAGTACTTC

d_call: TRBD2
v_call: TRBV19
j_call: TRBJ2-7
clone_size: NA
cdr3_aa: CASRAGGNQYF
cdr3_nt: TGTGCCAGTAGAGCGGGAGGGAATCAGTACTTC

d_call: TRBD2
v_call: TRBV19
j_call: TRBJ2-3
clone_size: NA
cdr3_aa: CASSIGPLAGADTQYF
cdr3_nt: TGTGCCAGTAGTATTGGTCCCCTGGCGGGAGCAGATACGCAGTATTTT

d_call: TRBD1
v_call: TRBV12-5
j_call: TRBJ1-4
clone_size: NA
cdr3_aa: CASAPSGTGSEKLFF
cdr3_nt: TGTGCTAGTGCCCCGAGCGGGACAGGGAGTGAAAAACTGTTTTTT

d_call: TRBD2
v_call: TRBV5-1
j_call: TRBJ2-2
clone_size: NA
cdr3_aa: CASSSGLAGSPGAGELFF
cdr3_nt: TGCGCCAGCAGCTCTGGACTAGCGGGCTCCCCGGGCGCCGGGGAGCTGTTTTTT

d_call: TRBD1
v_call: TRBV6-5
j_call: TRBJ2-7
clone_size: NA
cdr3_aa: CASTPASGQGYEQYF
cdr3_nt: TGTGCCAGCACTCCTGCTTCGGGACAGGGCTACGAGCAGTACTTC

d_call: TRBD2
v_call: TRBV11-3
j_call: TRBJ2-3
clone_size: NA
cdr3_aa: CASSLGLAGHTDTQYF
cdr3_nt: TGTGCCAGCAGCTTGGGACTAGCGGGACACACAGATACGCAGTATTTT

d_call: NA
v_call: TRBV19
j_call: TRBJ2-7
clone_size: once
cdr3_aa: CASSTRTAPGNYEQYF
cdr3_nt: TGTGCCAGTAGTACAAGGACAGCTCCTGGGAACTACGAGCAGTACTTC

d_call: NA
v_call: TRBV5-6
j_call: TRBJ1-5
clone_size: NA
cdr3_aa: CASSLGPDSGQPQHF
cdr3_nt: TGTGCCAGCAGCCTGGGGCCTGACAGTGGGCAGCCCCAGCATTTT

d_call: NA
v_call: TRBV18
j_call: TRBJ2-2
clone_size: NA
cdr3_aa: CASSPQEVHTNTGELFF
cdr3_nt: TGTGCCAGCTCACCTCAGGAGGTACATACGAACACCGGGGAGCTGTTTTTT

d_call: NA
v_call: TRBV28
j_call: TRBJ1-1
clone_size: NA
cdr3_aa: CASSPVNTEAFF
cdr3_nt: TGTGCCAGCAGTCCCGTGAACACTGAAGCTTTCTTT

d_call: TRBD1
v_call: TRBV28
j_call: TRBJ1-6
clone_size: NA
cdr3_aa: CASSSPGQGYSPLHF
cdr3_nt: TGTGCCAGCAGTTCCCCGGGACAGGGGTATTCACCCCTCCACTTT

d_call: TRBD1
v_call: TRBV28
j_call: TRBJ1-5
clone_size: NA
cdr3_aa: CASSPPGGQGQPQHF
cdr3_nt: TGTGCCAGCAGCCCCCCAGGGGGCCAAGGTCAGCCCCAGCATTTT

d_call: NA
v_call: TRBV7-2
j_call: TRBJ1-5
clone_size: many
cdr3_aa: CASSPRVFQPQHF
cdr3_nt: TGTGCCAGCAGCCCTCGCGTCTTCCAGCCCCAGCATTTT

d_call: TRBD2
v_call: TRBV7-6
j_call: TRBJ2-7
clone_size: many
cdr3_aa: CASSHKAGSYEQYF
cdr3_nt: TGTGCCAGCAGTCATAAAGCGGGGTCCTACGAGCAGTACTTC

d_call: NA
v_call: TRBV10-3
j_call: TRBJ1-1
clone_size: NA
cdr3_aa: CAIKQPPNTEAFF
cdr3_nt: TGTGCCATCAAACAGCCACCTAACACTGAAGCTTTCTTT

d_call: NA
v_call: TRBV9
j_call: TRBJ2-1
clone_size: NA
cdr3_aa: CASSVDPGTYNEQFF
cdr3_nt: TGTGCCAGCAGCGTAGATCCGGGAACCTACAATGAGCAGTTCTTC

d_call: TRBD1
v_call: TRBV9
j_call: TRBJ2-3
clone_size: NA
cdr3_aa: CASSVVPGGQDTQYF
cdr3_nt: TGTGCCAGCAGCGTAGTCCCAGGGGGACAAGATACGCAGTATTTT

d_call: TRBD1
v_call: TRBV6-6
j_call: TRBJ1-1
clone_size: few
cdr3_aa: CASRYTGGTDTEAFF
cdr3_nt: TGTGCCAGCAGATATACAGGGGGCACGGACACTGAAGCTTTCTTT

d_call: NA
v_call: TRBV24-1
j_call: TRBJ1-2
clone_size: NA
cdr3_aa: CATSDTGTFGYTF
cdr3_nt: TGTGCCACCAGTGACACCGGGACATTTGGCTACACCTTC

d_call: NA
v_call: TRBV5-1
j_call: TRBJ1-2
clone_size: many
cdr3_aa: CASSFETPNYGYTF
cdr3_nt: TGCGCCAGCAGCTTCGAGACACCAAACTATGGCTACACCTTC